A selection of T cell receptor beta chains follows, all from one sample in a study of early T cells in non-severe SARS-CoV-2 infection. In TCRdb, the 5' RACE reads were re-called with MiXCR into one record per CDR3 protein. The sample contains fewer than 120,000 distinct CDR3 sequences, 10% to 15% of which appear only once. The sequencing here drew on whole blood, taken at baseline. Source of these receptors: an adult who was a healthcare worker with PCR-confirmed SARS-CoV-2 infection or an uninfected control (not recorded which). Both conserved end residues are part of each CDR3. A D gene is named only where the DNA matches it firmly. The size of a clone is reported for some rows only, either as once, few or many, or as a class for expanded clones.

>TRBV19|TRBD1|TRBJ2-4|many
TGTGCCAGTAGTCCAAGGGACAGGGGAAAAAACATTCAGTACTTC
CASSPRDRGKNIQYF
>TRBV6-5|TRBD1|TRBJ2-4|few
TGTGCCAGCAGCTCAGCGAGGACAGGAAAAAACATTCAGTACTTC
CASSSARTGKNIQYF
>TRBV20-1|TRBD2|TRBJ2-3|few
TGCAGTGGGGAATCTCCTAGCGGGGCGGTGGGCACAGATACGCAGTATTTT
CSGESPSGAVGTDTQYF
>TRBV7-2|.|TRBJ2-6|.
TGTGCCAGCAGCTCCCGGTGGGAGGGGGCTTATGGGGCCAACGTCCTGACTTTC
CASSSRWEGAYGANVLTF
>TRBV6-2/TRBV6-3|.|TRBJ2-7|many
TGTGCCAGCAGTTACTCTTTGCGCTACGAGCAGTACTTC
CASSYSLRYEQYF
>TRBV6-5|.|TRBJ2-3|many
TGTGCCAGCAGTCCGCCGGGCCGCCCTTTGGATACGCAGTATTTT
CASSPPGRPLDTQYF
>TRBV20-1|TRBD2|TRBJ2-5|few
TGCAGTGCTAATAGCGGGAGGGGTCAAGAGACCCAGTACTTC
CSANSGRGQETQYF
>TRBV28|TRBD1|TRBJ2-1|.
TGTGCCAGCAGTCCGCATCGAGGGGGGACAGGGGAGAATGAGCAGTTCTTC
CASSPHRGGTGENEQFF
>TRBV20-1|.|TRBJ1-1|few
TGCAGTGCTAGCGTGGCAGTGAACACTGAAGCTTTCTTT
CSASVAVNTEAFF
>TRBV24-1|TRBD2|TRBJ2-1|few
TGTGCCGCTGCGGGAGCGGGAGGGCCGTGGAATGAGCAGTTCTTC
CAAAGAGGPWNEQFF